These T cell receptor beta chains were read from a single sample in a study of beta chain features in type 1 diabetes. The table came from immunoSEQ multiplex PCR; TCRdb's copy has only in-frame clones and leaves some out. The table shows about 340,000 clones, with about a tenth occurring only once. Input material: central memory CD4+ T cells from blood. These receptors were obtained from a man aged 25 to 45 with type 1 diabetes. CDR3s include the opening cysteine and the closing phenylalanine or tryptophan. Fields, in order: clone size, D gene, V gene, J gene, CDR3 DNA, CDR3 protein. D genes are given only for firm matches. Size is stated for part of the rows, as once, few or many counts, or as a class when the clone is expanded.

clone_size: many
d_call: TRBD2
v_call: TRBV5-5
j_call: TRBJ2-3
cdr3_nt: TGTGCCAGCAGCTTGGGTGCTAGCGGGGGCACAGATACGCAGTATTTT
cdr3_aa: CASSLGASGGTDTQYF

clone_size: few
d_call: -
v_call: TRBV20-1
j_call: TRBJ2-7
cdr3_nt: TGCAGTGCCCCAGGAGTGGATGAGCAGTACTTC
cdr3_aa: CSAPGVDEQYF

clone_size: many
d_call: TRBD1
v_call: TRBV10-3
j_call: TRBJ2-4
cdr3_nt: TGTGCCATCAGTGACGGGACAGAAAAGGGCAAAAACATTCAGTACTTC
cdr3_aa: CAISDGTEKGKNIQYF

clone_size: -
d_call: TRBD1
v_call: TRBV27
j_call: TRBJ2-7
cdr3_nt: TGTGCCAGCACGACAGGGGACAGCGAGCAGTACTTC
cdr3_aa: CASTTGDSEQYF

clone_size: few
d_call: -
v_call: TRBV29-1
j_call: TRBJ2-3
cdr3_nt: TGCAGCGTTGACCAACCTGGGGGACCTTCTAGCACAGATACGCAGTATTTT
cdr3_aa: CSVDQPGGPSSTDTQYF

clone_size: -
d_call: TRBD1
v_call: TRBV2
j_call: TRBJ2-1
cdr3_nt: TGTGCCAGCAGTAGGGACAGGGGTGGCTACAATGAGCAGTTCTTC
cdr3_aa: CASSRDRGGYNEQFF

clone_size: -
d_call: -
v_call: TRBV7-9
j_call: TRBJ2-3
cdr3_nt: TGTGCCGGGAGGACCGCTGGCCCCCCAGATACGCAGTATTTT
cdr3_aa: CAGRTAGPPDTQYF

clone_size: many
d_call: -
v_call: TRBV5-1
j_call: TRBJ2-5
cdr3_nt: TGCGCCAGCAGCTCCCAGGGTGGAGGGGAAGAGACCCAGTACTTC
cdr3_aa: CASSSQGGGEETQYF

clone_size: few
d_call: -
v_call: TRBV7-9
j_call: TRBJ2-3
cdr3_nt: TGTGCCAGCAGCTTAGCGGCGAAGAAGGATACGCAGTATTTT
cdr3_aa: CASSLAAKKDTQYF

clone_size: -
d_call: -
v_call: TRBV7-2
j_call: TRBJ2-7
cdr3_nt: TGTGCCAGCAGCTTATTGACTAGCTACGAGCAGTACTTC
cdr3_aa: CASSLLTSYEQYF

clone_size: few
d_call: TRBD1
v_call: TRBV29-1
j_call: TRBJ2-2
cdr3_nt: TGCAGCGTTGATCTACAGGGGTCCGGGGAGCTGTTTTTT
cdr3_aa: CSVDLQGSGELFF

clone_size: -
d_call: -
v_call: TRBV19
j_call: TRBJ2-7
cdr3_nt: TGTGCCAGTAGTATTGGGGAAGCAGGGGCCTCTTCCTACGAGCAGTACTTC
cdr3_aa: CASSIGEAGASSYEQYF

clone_size: many
d_call: -
v_call: TRBV4-3
j_call: TRBJ2-3
cdr3_nt: TGCGCCAGCAGCCATAGCGGAGAATTCACAGATACGCAGTATTTT
cdr3_aa: CASSHSGEFTDTQYF

clone_size: -
d_call: TRBD1
v_call: TRBV7-8
j_call: TRBJ1-1
cdr3_nt: TGTGCCAGCAGCCCGGGACAGGGGCCAGTGAACACTGAAGCTTTCTTT
cdr3_aa: CASSPGQGPVNTEAFF

clone_size: -
d_call: -
v_call: TRBV6-1
j_call: TRBJ2-6
cdr3_nt: TGTGCCAGCAGTGAAGACTACTCTGGGGCCAACGTCCTGACTTTC
cdr3_aa: CASSEDYSGANVLTF

clone_size: -
d_call: TRBD1
v_call: TRBV7-2
j_call: TRBJ2-7
cdr3_nt: TGTGCCAGCAGTCTGGGGTGGGGACAGACCTACGAGCAGTACTTC
cdr3_aa: CASSLGWGQTYEQYF

clone_size: -
d_call: -
v_call: TRBV27
j_call: TRBJ1-5
cdr3_nt: TGTGCCAGCAGTTTTAGAGTTAATCAGCCCCAGCATTTT
cdr3_aa: CASSFRVNQPQHF

clone_size: -
d_call: -
v_call: TRBV4-3
j_call: TRBJ2-1
cdr3_nt: TGCGCCAGCAGCCTAGAGTTCGGGCACTACAACTGGAACTACAATGAGCAGTTCTTC
cdr3_aa: CASSLEFGHYNWNYNEQFF

clone_size: -
d_call: -
v_call: TRBV29-1
j_call: TRBJ2-3
cdr3_nt: TGCAGCGTTGTAAGGCCCCTCACTAGCACAGATACGCAGTATTTT
cdr3_aa: CSVVRPLTSTDTQYF

clone_size: few
d_call: -
v_call: TRBV5-1
j_call: TRBJ2-5
cdr3_nt: TGCGCCAGCAGCTTGGTTGGGGGAGAGACCCAGTACTTC
cdr3_aa: CASSLVGGETQYF

clone_size: few
d_call: TRBD2
v_call: TRBV5-1
j_call: TRBJ2-7
cdr3_nt: TGCGCCAGCAGCTTGGACTCGACTAGCGGGGGCTACGAGCAGTACTTC
cdr3_aa: CASSLDSTSGGYEQYF

clone_size: few
d_call: TRBD2
v_call: TRBV10-1
j_call: TRBJ2-1
cdr3_nt: TGCGCCAGCAGTGAGTCTCTAGCGGGGTACAATGAGCAGTTCTTC
cdr3_aa: CASSESLAGYNEQFF

clone_size: few
d_call: TRBD1
v_call: TRBV7-2
j_call: TRBJ2-5
cdr3_nt: TGTGCCAGCAGCTTAGTCGGCAGGGGGGAGACCCAGTACTTC
cdr3_aa: CASSLVGRGETQYF

clone_size: few
d_call: TRBD1
v_call: TRBV28
j_call: TRBJ2-4
cdr3_nt: TGTGCCAGCAGTTTGCCGGGACAGACTTGGTACTTC
cdr3_aa: CASSLPGQTWYF

clone_size: -
d_call: -
v_call: TRBV9
j_call: TRBJ2-3
cdr3_nt: TGTGCCAGCAGCCCCACCCAGGGAAACACAGATACGCAGTATTTT
cdr3_aa: CASSPTQGNTDTQYF

clone_size: -
d_call: TRBD1
v_call: TRBV2
j_call: TRBJ1-1
cdr3_nt: TGTGCCAGCATTAGACAGGGGACCAGGGACACTGAAGCCTTCTTT
cdr3_aa: CASIRQGTRDTEAFF

clone_size: -
d_call: -
v_call: TRBV27
j_call: TRBJ2-5
cdr3_nt: TGTCCCCCGGGGGAGACCCAGTACTTC
cdr3_aa: CPPGETQYF

clone_size: many
d_call: -
v_call: TRBV11-2
j_call: TRBJ2-7
cdr3_nt: TGTGCCAGCAGCTTAAGTGGGAGCGCAACCTACGAGCAGTACTTC
cdr3_aa: CASSLSGSATYEQYF

clone_size: -
d_call: -
v_call: TRBV5-1
j_call: TRBJ2-1
cdr3_nt: TGCGCCAGCAGCTTGATCTCGGCAGGGGATCGCTTCTTC
cdr3_aa: CASSLISAGDRFF